This T cell receptor (beta chain) was retrieved from a study of CD8 T cells in ankylosing spondylitis. Study-wide findings and caveats: It appeared that ankylosing spondylitis blood was characterized by a TCR beta motif of under ten highly homologous variants. The authors reported significant enrichment of disease-linked clones in matched ankylosing spondylitis synovial fluid. Some motif variants were previously reported in reactive arthritis synovial fluid and blood. Clones linked with disease were CD8+ and fairly uncommon in the peripheral blood.

Germline V gene lookup returns CDR1 MNHEY and CDR2 SVGAGI. V lost 2 bases, J lost 3 bases, and 3 bases stayed unmatched. This CDR3 contains 15 residues. On this clonotype: Its antigen is undetermined.

Quantitative barcoded 5'-RACE was used to prepare TCR beta libraries. TCRdb independently ran MiXCR on the 5' RACE reads; one entry per CDR3 protein. This sample has about 220,000 distinct CDR3 sequences, with around 6.6% found just once. Input material: blood, either unsorted or a sorted T cell fraction (not recorded which). The sequence derives from a male donor with ankylosing spondylitis. The chain links TRBV6-5 to TRBJ2-2; 7 nucleotides align to TRBD2. CDR3 sequence reads: CASSYRRGDTGELFF. CDR3 bases: TGTGCCAGCAGTTACCGCCGGGGGGACACCGGGGAGCTGTTTTTT.